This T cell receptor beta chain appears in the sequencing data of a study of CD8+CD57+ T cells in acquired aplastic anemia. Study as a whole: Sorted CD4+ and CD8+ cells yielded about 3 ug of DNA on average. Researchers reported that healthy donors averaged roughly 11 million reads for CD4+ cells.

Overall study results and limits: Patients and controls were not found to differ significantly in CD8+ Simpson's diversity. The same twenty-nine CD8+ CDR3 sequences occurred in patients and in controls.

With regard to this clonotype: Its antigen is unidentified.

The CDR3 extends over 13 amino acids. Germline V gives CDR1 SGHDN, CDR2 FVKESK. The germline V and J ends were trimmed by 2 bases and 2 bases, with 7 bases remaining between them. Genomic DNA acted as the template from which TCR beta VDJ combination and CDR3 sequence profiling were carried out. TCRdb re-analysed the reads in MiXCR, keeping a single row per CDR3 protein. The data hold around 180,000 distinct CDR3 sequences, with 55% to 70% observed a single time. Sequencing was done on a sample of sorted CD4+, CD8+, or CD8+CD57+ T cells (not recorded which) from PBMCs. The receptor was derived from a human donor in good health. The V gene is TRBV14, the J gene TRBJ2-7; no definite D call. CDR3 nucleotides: TGTGCCAGCAGCCAATGGAACACCTACGAGCAGTACTTC. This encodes CASSQWNTYEQYF.